What follows are 19 T cell receptor beta chains derived from one specimen sequenced in a study of CD8 T cells in Susac syndrome. With random hexamers, 0.5 to 1 ug RNA was reverse transcribed. From the immunoSEQ multiplex PCR reads, TCRdb called clonotypes with MiXCR, one entry per CDR3 protein. The top ten hold roughly 0.094% of the sample, which has some 200,000 distinct CDR3 sequences, roughly 95% seen once. The sequencing sample was made of CD4+ T cells from PBMCs. These receptors all stem from a human donor with multiple sclerosis.

The V and J genes are TRBV3-1 and TRBJ2-1; the D gene is possibly TRBD2 (6 bases). The V end was cut by 3 bases, the J end by 4 bases, with 10 bases between. CDR1 LGHDT and CDR2 YNNKEL come from the germline V gene (reference sequence). The length of the CDR3 is 14 residues. CDR3: CASSHRGVYNEQFF. CDR3 nucleotide sequence: TGTGCCAGCAGCCACCGCGGGGTATACAATGAGCAGTTCTTC.

The chain joins TRBV2 to TRBJ1-1; D ambiguous. Trimming stripped 8 bases from V and 0 bases from J, with 4 bases between. The germline V gene encodes CDR1 SNHLY and CDR2 FYNNEI. CDR3 length: 11 residues. CDR3: CASGVNTEAFF. CDR3 coding DNA: TGTGCCAGCGGGGTGAACACTGAAGCTTTCTTT.

The chain employs TRBV15 and TRBJ1-1; D is unresolved. Germline CDR1 and CDR2: LNHNV and YYDKDF (reference sequence). V dropped 0 bases and J dropped 1 base, with 3 bases sitting between them. The length of the CDR3 is 13 residues. The DNA for the CDR3 is TGTGCCACCAGCAGAGACGGGAACACTGAAGCTTTCTTT. It is translated as CATSRDGNTEAFF.

The gene calls are TRBV24-1 and TRBJ1-4; tentative D call: TRBD1 (5 bases). Per germline, CDR1 KGHDR and CDR2 SFDVKD. Trimming stripped 1 base from V and 6 bases from J, with 14 bases between. The CDR3 loop spans 16 amino acids. The CDR3 reads CATSDFKGPRHEKLFF. In DNA, the CDR3 is TGTGCCACCAGTGATTTTAAGGGACCAAGACATGAAAAACTGTTTTTT.

J is TRBJ2-7 and V is TRBV12-5, with no clear D. This CDR3 has 12 amino acids. Trimming shortened V by 6 bases and J by 6 bases, and 12 bases separated the two germline ends. CDR1 and CDR2 from the germline V gene are LGHNT and FRNRAP. The CDR3 spells CASGPLRGEQYF. The CDR3 DNA reads as TGTGCTAGTGGCCCCTTACGTGGCGAGCAGTACTTC.

The CDR3 here is CASTTEGLGNEPQHF. DNA for the CDR3: TGTGCCAGCACCACGGAGGGGCTGGGTAACGAGCCCCAGCATTTT. The rearrangement uses TRBV2 and TRBJ1-5; D may be TRBD1 (5 bases). V was pared by 7 bases and J by 8 bases, with 21 bases between. The CDR3 covers 15 residues. Germline V CDR1 and CDR2: SNHLY, FYNNEI.

The chain employs TRBV30 and TRBJ2-7; TRBD2 matches 7 bases. CDR1 is GTSNPN, CDR2 SVGIG, per germline (reference sequence). V was clipped by 5 bases and J by 3 bases; unmatched bases: 10. There are 14 residues in the CDR3. CDR3 sequence reads: CAWYRDYSFYEQYF. In DNA, the CDR3 is TGTGCCTGGTACCGGGACTACTCGTTCTACGAGCAGTACTTC.

The J gene is TRBJ1-1, the V gene TRBV29-1; TRBD1 is a possible D gene (5 bases). The CDR3 is 14 residues long. Trimming took off 7 bases at V and 4 bases at J, with 19 bases between the two ends. CDR1 and CDR2 from the germline V gene are SQVTM and ANQGSEA. For the CDR3, the DNA is TGCAGCGCTTTGACAGAGCTATTGATCACTGAAGCTTTCTTT. This sequence encodes CSALTELLITEAFF.

This chain uses TRBV3-1 with TRBJ2-5, with D unresolved. This CDR3 is 12 amino acids long. Germline CDR1 LGHDT, CDR2 YNNKEL (reference sequence). Trimming pared 5 bases from V and 3 bases from J, leaving 7 bases between. The CDR3 protein is CASSAQKETQYF. CDR3 in DNA: TGTGCCAGCAGCGCGCAAAAAGAGACCCAGTACTTC.

The chain joins TRBV6-2 or TRBV6-3 to TRBJ2-5; D is ambiguous. There are 13 residues in the CDR3. Germline V gene data show CDR1 as MNHEY and CDR2 as SVGEGT. The V and J ends lost 2 bases and 4 bases respectively, with 8 bases between them. The CDR3 spells CASSYRVPETQYF. CDR3 DNA sequence: TGTGCCAGCAGTTACAGAGTTCCAGAGACCCAGTACTTC.

CDR3 region: CAWSVWSGYTF. The CDR3 DNA sequence: TGTGCCTGGAGTGTTTGGAGTGGCTACACCTTC. V usage is TRBV30 and J usage is TRBJ1-2, with D unclear. The CDR3 runs 11 residues. Germline values: CDR1 GTSNPN, CDR2 SVGIG (reference sequence). V was trimmed by 0 bases and J by 7 bases, leaving 6 bases between them.

V usage is TRBV7-9 and J usage is TRBJ2-1; 12 bases map to TRBD2. Germline assignment: CDR1 SEHNR and CDR2 FQNEAQ (reference sequence). V lost 5 bases to trimming and J lost 9 bases; unmatched junction nucleotides: 8. The CDR3 consists of 15 residues. The DNA for the CDR3 is TGTGCCAGCAGCATGGGACTAGCGGGCCCCAGTGAGCAGTTCTTC. Protein sequence: CASSMGLAGPSEQFF.

In this sample, this clonotype turned up once. In nucleotides, the CDR3 is TGTGCCACCAGTGATTTTCCCAATTCGGCCGGGGAGCTGTTTTTT. It yields the protein CATSDFPNSAGELFF. The chain recombines TRBV24-1 with TRBJ2-2; D ambiguous. This CDR3 is 15 amino acids long. Trimming took 1 base from V and 6 from J, leaving 11 bases between them. The germline gives CDR1 KGHDR, CDR2 SFDVKD.

The rearrangement joins TRBV3-1 to TRBJ1-5; D ambiguous. The CDR3 extends over 15 amino acids. Trimming pared 1 base from V and 6 bases from J, leaving 13 bases between. Germline V gene lookup returns CDR1 LGHDT and CDR2 YNNKEL (reference sequence). The CDR3 DNA follows: TGTGCCAGCAGCCAAGGTCCGGGCGTGGGTCAGCCCCAGCATTTT. Translated: CASSQGPGVGQPQHF.

The chain employs TRBV3-1 and TRBJ2-1; D not resolved. CDR3 length: 14 amino acids. Deletions cut 0 bases from V and 9 bases from J, with 12 bases between. The germline V gene encodes CDR1 LGHDT and CDR2 YNNKEL (reference sequence). The CDR3 nucleotides are TGTGCCAGCAGCCAAGATGGACCCTACGGTGAGCAGTTCTTC. Translating gives CASSQDGPYGEQFF.

The chain links TRBV12-3 or TRBV12-4 to TRBJ2-3; the D call may be TRBD1 or TRBD2 (7 bases each). Trimming removed 7 bases at V and 6 bases at J, with 17 bases between. The CDR3 length is 14 residues. CDR3 region: CASTQGQGGDTQYF. As DNA, the CDR3 is TGTGCCAGCACGCAGGGCCAGGGGGGGGATACGCAGTATTTT.

V usage is TRBV20-1 and J usage is TRBJ2-3, with 9 positions matching TRBD2. CDR3 length: 12 residues. Germline V gene lookup returns CDR1 DFQATT and CDR2 SNEGSKA (reference sequence). Germline trimming cut 6 bases from V and 4 bases from J; bases unmatched to any gene: 2. The CDR3 loop is CSAEREADTQYF. As DNA, the CDR3 is TGCAGTGCGGAGCGGGAGGCAGATACGCAGTATTTT.

The V gene is TRBV5-6, the J gene TRBJ2-5; D perhaps matches TRBD2 (6 bases). V was cut by 0 bases and J by 2 bases, with 11 bases left in between. Germline-derived CDR1 and CDR2 are SGHDT and YYEEEE. This CDR3 is 15 amino acids long. The CDR3 DNA sequence: TGTGCCAGCAGCTTGGCCGCGGGGTTACAAGAGACCCAGTACTTC. Encoded protein: CASSLAAGLQETQYF.

This clonotype has just one count. V usage is TRBV30 and J usage is TRBJ2-7; TRBD1 or TRBD2 may be the D gene (5 bases each). The V gene's germline CDR1 is GTSNPN and CDR2 SVGIG (reference sequence). Trimming stripped 2 bases from V and 1 base from J, with 15 bases between. The CDR3 contains 15 residues. The CDR3 spells CAWSLPSGPSYEQYF. CDR3 nucleotides: TGTGCCTGGAGTCTTCCGTCGGGGCCTTCCTACGAGCAGTACTTC.